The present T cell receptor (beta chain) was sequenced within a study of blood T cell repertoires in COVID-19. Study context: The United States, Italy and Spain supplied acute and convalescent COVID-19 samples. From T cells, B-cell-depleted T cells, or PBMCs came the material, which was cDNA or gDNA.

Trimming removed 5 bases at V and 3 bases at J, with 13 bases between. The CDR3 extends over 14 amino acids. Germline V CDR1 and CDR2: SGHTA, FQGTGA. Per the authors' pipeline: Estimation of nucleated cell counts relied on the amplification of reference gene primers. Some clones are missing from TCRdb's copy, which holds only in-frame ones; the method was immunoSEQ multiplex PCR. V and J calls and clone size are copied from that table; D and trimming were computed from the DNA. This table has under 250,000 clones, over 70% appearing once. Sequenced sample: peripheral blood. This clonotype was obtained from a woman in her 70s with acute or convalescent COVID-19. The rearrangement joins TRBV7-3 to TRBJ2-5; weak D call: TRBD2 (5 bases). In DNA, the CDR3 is TGTGCCAGCAGCCCCGCGGGCCTGGAAGAGACCCAGTACTTC. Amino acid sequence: CASSPAGLEETQYF.